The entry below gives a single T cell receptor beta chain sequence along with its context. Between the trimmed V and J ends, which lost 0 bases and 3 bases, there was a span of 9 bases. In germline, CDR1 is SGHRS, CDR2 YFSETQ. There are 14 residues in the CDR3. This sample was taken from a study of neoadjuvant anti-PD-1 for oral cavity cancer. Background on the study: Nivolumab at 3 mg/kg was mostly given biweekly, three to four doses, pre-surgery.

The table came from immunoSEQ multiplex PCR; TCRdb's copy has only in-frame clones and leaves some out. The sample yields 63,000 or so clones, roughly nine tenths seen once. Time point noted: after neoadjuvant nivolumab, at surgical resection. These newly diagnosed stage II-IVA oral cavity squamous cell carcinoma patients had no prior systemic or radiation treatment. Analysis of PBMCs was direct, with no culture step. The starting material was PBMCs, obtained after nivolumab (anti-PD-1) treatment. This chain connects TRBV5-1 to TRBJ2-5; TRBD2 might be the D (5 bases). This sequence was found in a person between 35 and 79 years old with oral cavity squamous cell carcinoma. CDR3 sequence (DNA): TGCGCCAGCAGCTTGGGACGGGAAAAAGAGACCCAGTACTTC. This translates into CASSLGREKETQYF.